These 17 T cell receptor beta chains share one sample of origin, sequenced in a study of OX40 agonist ivuxolimab in advanced cancers. TCRdb keeps only in-frame clones here, not all; method: immunoSEQ multiplex PCR. This table has around 76,000 clones, roughly 80% appearing once. Sequenced material: CD4+ or CD8+ T cells sorted from blood, taken in a trial of the OX40 agonist ivuxolimab. The receptors stem from an adult with an advanced solid tumor such as melanoma, head and neck, liver or kidney cancer.

J is TRBJ1-1 and V is TRBV18, with 8 bases lining up with TRBD1. J was trimmed by 2 bases and V by 4 bases; bases with no gene match: 9. The CDR3 has 16 amino acids. CDR1 and CDR2 from the germline V gene are KGHSH and LQKENI. The CDR3: CASSHGAGGGNTEAFF. DNA of the CDR3: TGTGCCAGCTCACATGGGGCAGGGGGCGGAAACACTGAAGCTTTCTTT.

This clone was recorded once. The CDR3 loop reads CASRGPNQPQHF. The CDR3 coding sequence is TGTGCCAGCAGGGGTCCCAATCAGCCCCAGCATTTT. The gene calls are TRBV19 and TRBJ1-5; D is perhaps TRBD1 (6 bases). V lost 9 bases, J lost 3 bases, and 9 bases lay in between. This CDR3 comprises 12 residues. Germline CDR1 and CDR2: LNHDA and SQIVND (reference sequence).

The gene calls are TRBV6-5 and TRBJ2-3, with D unclear. Trimming took off 6 bases at V and 4 bases at J, with 14 bases between the two ends. The CDR3 spans 14 residues. Germline CDR1 and CDR2: MNHEY and SVGAGI. CDR3 DNA sequence: TGTGCCAGCAGCCGGAAAAGCCCATCAGATACGCAGTATTTT. Its protein is CASSRKSPSDTQYF.

This chain links TRBV18 with TRBJ2-7, with TRBD1 matching 7 bases. The CDR3 is 13 residues long. The V segment lost 4 bases and the J segment 4 bases; nucleotides outside the gene matches: 4. CDR1 is KGHSH and CDR2 is LQKENI in the germline V gene. The CDR3 region is CASSLQQGYEQYV. In DNA form, the CDR3 reads TGTGCCAGCTCACTTCAACAGGGGTACGAGCAGTACGTC.

This chain connects TRBV11-2 to TRBJ1-2; possible D gene TRBD1, 5 bases. The germline V gene encodes CDR1 SGHAT and CDR2 FQNNGV. V shed 1 base and J shed 3 bases, with 24 bases lying between them. CDR3 length equals 19 residues. The CDR3 sequence: CASSLGTPRGKGPDYGYTF. CDR3 nucleotide sequence: TGTGCCAGCAGCTTAGGAACCCCTCGGGGCAAGGGGCCAGACTATGGCTACACCTTC.

The chain is built from TRBV5-5 and TRBJ2-7; D remains ambiguous. CDR1 SGHKS and CDR2 YYEKEE come from the germline V gene (reference sequence). Trimming shortened V by 0 bases and J by 2 bases, and 6 bases separated the two germline ends. The CDR3 totals 13 residues. DNA of the CDR3: TGTGCCAGCAGCTTGGTCGGTACCTACGAGCAGTACGTC. Amino acid sequence: CASSLVGTYEQYV.

The chain combines TRBV28 with TRBJ2-7, with D maybe TRBD1 (6 bases). Germline V lookup: CDR1 MDHEN, CDR2 SYDVKM. The CDR3 sequence is 15 residues long. V dropped 4 bases and J dropped 2 bases, with 15 bases sitting between them. The CDR3 DNA follows: TGTGCCAGCAGTTATGCCCCGACAGGTCCCTACGAGCAGTACTTC. Translated, it gives CASSYAPTGPYEQYF.

The chain combines TRBV5-1 with TRBJ2-1; TRBD1 or TRBD2 may be the D gene (5 bases each). The V end was cut by 5 bases, the J end by 5 bases, with 20 bases between. The CDR3 loop spans 16 amino acids. Germline lookup yields CDR1 SGHRS and CDR2 YFSETQ. The CDR3 region has the DNA TGCGCCAGCAGGCTGGCCGGGACGGGCGTCCACAATGAGCAGTTCTTC. It codes for CASRLAGTGVHNEQFF.

This clone was found a few times. J is TRBJ2-2 and V is TRBV4-3; D not certain. This CDR3 contains 15 residues. The V gene's germline CDR1 is LGHNA and CDR2 YSLEER. The ends were cut back, 1 base at V and 4 bases at J, with 10 bases in the middle. The CDR3 reads CASSQARRTTGELFF. As DNA, the CDR3 is TGCGCCAGCAGCCAAGCGAGGCGAACCACCGGGGAGCTGTTTTTT.

In this sample, this clone turned up a few times. V and J are TRBV30 and TRBJ1-1; no firm D call. Germline CDR1 is GTSNPN and CDR2 is SVGIG (reference sequence). The V and J ends lost 2 bases and 0 bases respectively, with 13 bases between them. The CDR3 totals 15 residues. The CDR3 nucleotides are TGTGCCTGGAGTCGAGTATCGGGGATGAACACTGAAGCTTTCTTT. Translating it yields CAWSRVSGMNTEAFF.

The chain couples TRBV4-1 to TRBJ2-7; tentative D call: TRBD2 (5 bases). Trimming removed 0 bases from V and 4 bases from J, with 7 bases in between. CDR1 is MGHRA, CDR2 YSYEKL, per germline. This CDR3 contains 13 residues. The DNA of the CDR3 is TGCGCCAGCAGCCAAGAAGCGGAGTACGAGCAGTACTTC. Encoded protein: CASSQEAEYEQYF.

The chain employs TRBV11-2 and TRBJ2-1; 14 nucleotides match TRBD2. The CDR3 sequence is 17 residues long. The germline CDR1 and CDR2 sequences are SGHAT and FQNNGV. With V trimmed by 1 base and J by 9 bases, 8 bases remained unmatched. The CDR3 is CASSLGRGLAGAGEQFF. The CDR3 DNA is TGTGCCAGCAGCTTAGGCAGGGGACTAGCGGGAGCGGGTGAGCAGTTCTTC.

This clone was counted a single time. The chain uses TRBV7-2 and TRBJ2-7; 13 positions match TRBD2. The junction had 18 bases not matched to a gene; V was cut back by 0 bases and J by 4 bases. The CDR3 sequence is 21 residues long. From germline, CDR1 is SGHTA and CDR2 FQGNSA. The CDR3 spells CASSLATTGAGLAGVRYEQYF. The CDR3 DNA reads as TGTGCCAGCAGCTTAGCCACTACAGGGGCCGGACTAGCGGGAGTCAGGTACGAGCAGTACTTC.

The J gene is TRBJ2-4, the V gene TRBV4-1; D not resolved. The V end lost 2 bases, the J end lost 0 bases, and 14 bases lay between the germline ends. Germline CDR1 and CDR2: MGHRA and YSYEKL. The CDR3 consists of 17 residues. CDR3 sequence: CASSQMISFGAKNIQYF. The DNA of the CDR3 is TGCGCCAGCAGCCAAATGATCAGCTTTGGAGCCAAAAACATTCAGTACTTC.

The chain recombines TRBV11-2 with TRBJ2-1; D possibly corresponds to TRBD1 (6 bases). In germline, CDR1 is SGHAT, CDR2 FQNNGV. The CDR3 contains 16 residues. The V end lost 5 bases, the J end lost 7 bases, and 21 bases lay between the germline ends. This CDR3 reads CASSLPLGGLSNEQFF. In nucleotides, the CDR3 is TGTGCCAGCAGCCTCCCCCTTGGGGGCCTTTCTAATGAGCAGTTCTTC.

V is TRBV2 and J is TRBJ1-6; D gene unclear. The CDR3 contains 12 residues. Germline V gene data show CDR1 as SNHLY and CDR2 as FYNNEI. With 8 bases removed from V and 4 bases from J, the gap between germline ends came to 6 bases. CDR3 sequence (DNA): TGTGCCAGCGCCCATTATAATTCACCCCTCCACTTT. It translates to CASAHYNSPLHF.

This clone was seen only once. CDR3 amino acids: CASSSSREAFF. CDR3 coding DNA: TGTGCCAGCAGCTCTAGTCGGGAAGCTTTCTTT. The J gene is TRBJ1-1, the V gene TRBV11-2; D call uncertain. This CDR3 spans 11 amino acids. Between the trimmed V and J ends, which lost 4 bases and 8 bases, there was a span of 8 bases. Germline V gene sequence: CDR1 SGHAT, CDR2 FQNNGV.